This T cell receptor (beta chain) was captured in a study of cytomegalovirus exposure and HLA in healthy donors. Whole-study results and caveats: The authors later linked a missense DCLRE1C variant to TCR beta V- and J-gene trimming. Analyzed later, most CMV-associated TCR beta chains appeared HLA-restricted.

With 60 Vbeta and 13 Jbeta primers, the PCR was carried out. The assay was immunoSEQ multiplex PCR, and TCRdb's table has in-frame clones only and misses some. In all, the sample yields about 48,000 clones. Per germline, CDR1 MNHEY and CDR2 SVGAGI. V lost 6 bases to trimming and J lost 5 bases; unmatched junction nucleotides: 10. CDR3 length: 14 amino acids. With regard to this clone: The antigen is unknown.

At collection, donors were nominally healthy, but unrecorded immune exposures were probable. This receptor was identified in a male donor in good health and CMV-seropositive. V gene TRBV6-5 combines with J gene TRBJ2-7, with 7 bases lining up with TRBD1. Sequenced sample: PBMCs. CDR3 DNA sequence: TGTGCCAGCAGCCACAGGGACAGAAGGGACGAGCAGTACTTC. This codes for CASSHRDRRDEQYF.